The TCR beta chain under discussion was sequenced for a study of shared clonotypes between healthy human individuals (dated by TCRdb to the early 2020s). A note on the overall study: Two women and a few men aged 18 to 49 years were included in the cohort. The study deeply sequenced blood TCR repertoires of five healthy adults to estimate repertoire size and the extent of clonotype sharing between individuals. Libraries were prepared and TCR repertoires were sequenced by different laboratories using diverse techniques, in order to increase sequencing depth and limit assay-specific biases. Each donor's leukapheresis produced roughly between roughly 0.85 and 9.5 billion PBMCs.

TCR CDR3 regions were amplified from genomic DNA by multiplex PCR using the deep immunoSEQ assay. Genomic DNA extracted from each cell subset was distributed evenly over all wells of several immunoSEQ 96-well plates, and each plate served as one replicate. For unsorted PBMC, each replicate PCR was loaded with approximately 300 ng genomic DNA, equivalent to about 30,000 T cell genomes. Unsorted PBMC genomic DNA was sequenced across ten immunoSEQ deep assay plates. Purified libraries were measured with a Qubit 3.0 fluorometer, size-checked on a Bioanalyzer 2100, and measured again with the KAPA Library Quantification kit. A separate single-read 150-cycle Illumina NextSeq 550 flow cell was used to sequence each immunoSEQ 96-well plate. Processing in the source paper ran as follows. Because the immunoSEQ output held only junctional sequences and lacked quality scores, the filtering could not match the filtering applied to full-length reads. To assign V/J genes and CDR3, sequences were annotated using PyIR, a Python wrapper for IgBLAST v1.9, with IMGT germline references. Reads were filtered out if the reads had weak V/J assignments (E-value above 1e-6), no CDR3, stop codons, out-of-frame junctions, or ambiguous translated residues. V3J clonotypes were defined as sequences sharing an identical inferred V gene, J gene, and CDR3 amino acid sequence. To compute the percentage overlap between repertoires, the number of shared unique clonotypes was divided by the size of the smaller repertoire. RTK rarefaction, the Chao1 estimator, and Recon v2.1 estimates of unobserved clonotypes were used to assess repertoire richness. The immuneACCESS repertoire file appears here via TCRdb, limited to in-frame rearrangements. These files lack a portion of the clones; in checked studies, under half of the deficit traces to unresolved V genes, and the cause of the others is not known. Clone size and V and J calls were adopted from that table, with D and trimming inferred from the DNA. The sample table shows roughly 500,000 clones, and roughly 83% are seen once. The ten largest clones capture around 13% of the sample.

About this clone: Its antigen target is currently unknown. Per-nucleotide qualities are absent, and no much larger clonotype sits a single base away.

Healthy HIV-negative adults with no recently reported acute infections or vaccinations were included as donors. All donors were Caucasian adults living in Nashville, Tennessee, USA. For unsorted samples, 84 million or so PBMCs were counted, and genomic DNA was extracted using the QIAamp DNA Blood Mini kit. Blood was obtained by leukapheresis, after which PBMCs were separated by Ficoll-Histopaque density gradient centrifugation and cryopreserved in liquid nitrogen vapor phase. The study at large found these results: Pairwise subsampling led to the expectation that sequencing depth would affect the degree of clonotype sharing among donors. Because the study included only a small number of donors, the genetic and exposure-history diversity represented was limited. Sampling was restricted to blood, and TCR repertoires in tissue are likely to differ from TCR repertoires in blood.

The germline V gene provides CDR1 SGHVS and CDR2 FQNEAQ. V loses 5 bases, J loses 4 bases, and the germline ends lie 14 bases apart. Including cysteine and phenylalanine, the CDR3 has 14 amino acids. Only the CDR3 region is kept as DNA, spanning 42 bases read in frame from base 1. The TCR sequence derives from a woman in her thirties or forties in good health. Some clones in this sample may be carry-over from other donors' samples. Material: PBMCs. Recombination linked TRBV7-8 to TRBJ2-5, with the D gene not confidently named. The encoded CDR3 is CASSVSRLGETQYF. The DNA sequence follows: TGTGCCAGCAGCGTCTCTAGACTGGGAGAGACCCAGTACTTC.